This T cell receptor beta chain was captured by sequencing in a study of T cell responses to AZD1222 COVID-19 vaccine. Study-wide results and caveats: Spike-specific TCR breadth and depth were elevated following two AZD1222 doses. Sampled repertoires all dated from after the peak T cell response. It should be noted that donors were predominantly white British and more often female, and clonal diversity was possibly underestimated. Recipients of AZD1222 seropositive at baseline numbered only five or six.

The CDR3 consists of 14 residues. The V gene lost 0 bases and the J gene lost 2 bases, with 6 bases spanning the gap. Germline CDR1 SGHRS, CDR2 YFSETQ. On this clone itself: The antigen remains undetermined.

Sequenced by immunoSEQ multiplex PCR; TCRdb stores in-frame clones only, minus some. The sample carries under 150,000 clones, roughly nine tenths recorded once. This TCR was sampled from an adult in good health. The starting material was peripheral blood, obtained on day 0 of AZD1222 vaccination. The V and J genes are TRBV5-1 and TRBJ2-1, with no clear D. The CDR3 reads CASSLEEAYNEQFF. The CDR3 DNA reads as TGCGCCAGCAGCTTGGAAGAGGCCTACAATGAGCAGTTCTTC.